The clone carrying this T cell receptor beta chain has just one count. Sequencing was performed with immunoSEQ multiplex PCR; in TCRdb, only in-frame clones are kept and a portion is missing. The profile shows roughly 220,000 clones, 84% of them singletons. The sample originates from a study of blood T cell repertoires in COVID-19. The overall study: Sources were T cells, B-cell-depleted T cells, or PBMCs; the material itself was cDNA or gDNA.

The CDR3 covers 14 residues. The V gene's germline CDR1 is MGHRA and CDR2 YSYEKL. Trimming cost V 2 bases and J 0 bases, with 5 bases left between them. The clonotype originates from an older woman who had recovered from COVID-19. The sample was peripheral blood. This chain joins TRBV4-1 and TRBJ1-3; the D is unclear. The CDR3 nucleotides read TGCGCCAGCAGCCAATTCTACTCTGGAAACACCATATATTTT. Translation: CASSQFYSGNTIYF.